This T cell receptor (beta chain) emerged from a study of chemoradiotherapy in HPV16-positive cancers (dated by TCRdb to 2022 to 2024). Broadly, across the study: Using functional T-cell assays on cells from a couple of HPV16-positive patients, the researchers defined candidate HPV-specific T-cell clones and common TCR motifs. Whether T-cell immunity against the HPV oncoproteins E6 and E7 changes during chemoradiotherapy and whether survival is affected by this immunity were examined in the study. Next, the candidate HPV-specific TCRs and motifs were followed in TCR repertoires from over 85 patients with HPV-related cancers.

Comment on this clone: Its recognized antigen is unknown. Base qualities are not recorded, but no much larger clone differs from it by a single base.

Library construction relied on the immunoSEQ multiplex PCR assay. In its TCRdb copy, this immuneACCESS table keeps in-frame sequences only and misses some clones. Where compared with another copy, unresolved V genes explain less than half of these, and the others have no known cause. The sample yields 5,000 to 5,500 clones; around 84% were counted once. Around a fifth of the sample lies in the top ten. Overall study outcomes, separate from this receptor: Only a couple of HPV16-positive patients were used to derive the functional definition of HPV-specific T cells, and the survival association was reported for HPV16-positive patients. Expansion of candidate HPV-specific clones and E7-related TCR motifs was observed in the tumor microenvironment during treatment, whereas no such expansion was observed for non-HPV-specific T cells. In HPV16-positive patients, expansion of HPV-responsive T cells during chemoradiotherapy was associated with improved recurrence-free survival.

Repertoires were sampled multiple times during chemoradiotherapy, which allowed clonal expansion in the tumor microenvironment to be followed. The sample was collected from a patient who underwent chemoradiotherapy. The sequence was obtained from a human donor with HPV-associated anogenital cancer.

This receptor has the CDR3 CALGTGSLYEQYF. The nucleotides are TGTGCCCTAGGGACAGGGAGTCTTTACGAGCAGTACTTC. The rearrangement joined TRBV7-9 to TRBJ2-7; 9 bases in the middle match TRBD1. The germline V gene (reference sequence) yields SEHNR for CDR1 and FQNEAQ for CDR2. The CDR3 goes from the cysteine to the phenylalanine over 13 residues. Only CDR3 DNA is held: 39 bases, read in frame from base 1. Relative to germline, V is missing 11 bases and J is missing 4 bases, with 9 bases of the junction outside any gene match.